These T cell receptor beta chains were read from a single sample in a study of early T cells in non-severe SARS-CoV-2 infection. TCRdb fed the 5' RACE reads into MiXCR, producing one record per CDR3 protein. The sample includes around 60,000 distinct CDR3 sequences, over 9.5% seen only once; the top ten take 9.5% to 10%. Sequenced material: whole blood. The receptors here all came from an adult who was a healthcare worker with PCR-confirmed SARS-CoV-2 infection or an uninfected control (not recorded which). Both conserved end residues are part of each CDR3. The D gene is left open where the match is weak. Clone size is not always given. Where it is, it says once, few, many or a class for expanded clones.

D,size,V,J,DNA,CDR3
.,many,TRBV7-6,TRBJ2-7,TGTGCCAGCAGCCCAGCACTCCGATCCTACGAGCAGTACTTC,CASSPALRSYEQYF
.,many,TRBV29-1,TRBJ1-1,TGCAGCGTCCCCGGGGCCAACACTGAAGCTTTCTTT,CSVPGANTEAFF
.,few,TRBV12-3/TRBV12-4,TRBJ2-7,TGTGCCAGCGTGCCTTCCGGACAAAACGAGCAGTACTTC,CASVPSGQNEQYF
TRBD1,many,TRBV19,TRBJ1-2,TGTGCCAGTAGTATGGAGGGGGCTCGCTATGGCTACACCTTC,CASSMEGARYGYTF
TRBD1,.,TRBV28,TRBJ2-7,TGTGCCAGCAGTTCCAACAGGGGGGCCTACGAGCAGTACTTC,CASSSNRGAYEQYF
TRBD2,few,TRBV27,TRBJ2-3,TGTGCCAGCACCCCTTTCGGGGCGGGAGAAGATACGCAGTATTTT,CASTPFGAGEDTQYF
.,.,TRBV27,TRBJ2-3,TGTGCCAGCAGTTTTTTGACAGGACGCACAGATACGCAGTATTTT,CASSFLTGRTDTQYF
TRBD2,many,TRBV7-6,TRBJ2-3,TGTGCCAGCAGCTCCAGCGGGGGCACAGATACGCAGTATTTT,CASSSSGGTDTQYF
.,many,TRBV9,TRBJ2-7,TGTGCCAGCAGCGTAGCTCCCAGGGGAGAATACGAGCAGTACTTC,CASSVAPRGEYEQYF
TRBD1,.,TRBV28,TRBJ1-1,TGTGCCAGCAGTGATAGGGGGCTAGGCACTGAAGCTTTCTTT,CASSDRGLGTEAFF
.,.,TRBV7-3,TRBJ2-3,TGTGCCAGCAGCCCCCCCGGGAGTAGGAGTACGCAGTATTTT,CASSPPGSRSTQYF
.,.,TRBV20-1,TRBJ2-1,TGCAGTGCTAGACGCTCGGGTCCTGAGCAGTTCTTC,CSARRSGPEQFF
TRBD1,many,TRBV27,TRBJ2-7,TGTGCCAGCAGCCATGGACAGGGGGCCTTCTTGTACGAGCAGTACTTC,CASSHGQGAFLYEQYF
.,many,TRBV5-1,TRBJ2-5,TGCGCCAGCAGCTTGCAGTCGGAGACCCAGTACTTC,CASSLQSETQYF
.,few,TRBV2,TRBJ2-5,TGTGCCAGCAGCCCCCTCCTCCAAGGGGGGGAGACCCAGTACTTC,CASSPLLQGGETQYF
.,.,TRBV9,TRBJ2-2,TGTGCCAGCAGCGTAGCGGCCGTGGAGCTGTTTTTT,CASSVAAVELFF
.,.,TRBV6-5,TRBJ2-3,TGTGCCAGCAGCCGTTCCGGGACAAGCACAGATACGCAGTATTTT,CASSRSGTSTDTQYF
.,.,TRBV5-1,TRBJ1-2,TGCGCCAGCAGCCTTGTCGGGGCCGTGTACTATGGCTACACCTTC,CASSLVGAVYYGYTF
TRBD2,few,TRBV20-1,TRBJ2-1,TGCAGTGCTCTCCGTAGCAGCGGGATTGAGCAGTTCTTC,CSALRSSGIEQFF
TRBD2,few,TRBV11-2,TRBJ2-3,TGTGCCAGCAGCATTAGCGGGGTCACAGATACGCAGTATTTT,CASSISGVTDTQYF
.,.,TRBV7-9,TRBJ2-1,TGTGCCAGCGGGATCCCTGACGCCTACAATGAGCAGTTCTTC,CASGIPDAYNEQFF
.,few,TRBV28,TRBJ1-6,TGTGCCAGCAGTGCGGGACTGGAGAGTTCACCCCTCCACTTT,CASSAGLESSPLHF
.,.,TRBV7-2,TRBJ1-4,TGTGCCAGCAGCCTCCGCAATAATGAAAAACTGTTTTTT,CASSLRNNEKLFF
.,.,TRBV5-1,TRBJ1-5,TGCGCCAGCAGCCCCGGGGACAATCAGCCCCAGCATTTT,CASSPGDNQPQHF
TRBD1,many,TRBV4-1,TRBJ2-5,TGCGCCAGCAGCCAGGGGACAGGGCAAGAGACCCAGTACTTC,CASSQGTGQETQYF
.,many,TRBV24-1,TRBJ2-1,TGTGCCACAAGTGGGAGGACAGTTACGGATGAGCAGTTCTTC,CATSGRTVTDEQFF
TRBD2,many,TRBV10-3,TRBJ2-1,TGTGCCATCAGGGGCGCAGCGGGAGGGTACAATGAGCAGTTCTTC,CAIRGAAGGYNEQFF
TRBD1,few,TRBV28,TRBJ2-2,TGTGCCAGCAGGGGACAGGGAGGCACCGGGGAGCTGTTTTTT,CASRGQGGTGELFF
.,.,TRBV2,TRBJ2-1,TGTGCCAGCAGTGAGGTACCGGGATCGGTTGAGCAGTTCTTC,CASSEVPGSVEQFF
TRBD1,many,TRBV13,TRBJ1-1,TGTGCCAGCAGCTTCAGGGGGCGCGTGAACACTGAAGCTTTCTTT,CASSFRGRVNTEAFF
.,.,TRBV6-4,TRBJ2-3,TGTGCCAGCAGTCTCGAAGGGGCGGGTGCAGATACGCAGTATTTT,CASSLEGAGADTQYF
.,many,TRBV5-1,TRBJ2-7,TGCGCCAGCAGCTTGCCTGGCAACGAGCAGTACTTC,CASSLPGNEQYF
TRBD1,medium-sized,TRBV5-4,TRBJ1-5,TGTGCCAGCAGCAACCGGGACAGGGGGCTTAATCAGCCCCAGCATTTT,CASSNRDRGLNQPQHF
TRBD2,.,TRBV4-1,TRBJ2-3,TGCGCCAGCAGTCTATCGGGACTAGCGGGGGGAGTGGATACGCAGTATTTT,CASSLSGLAGGVDTQYF
.,many,TRBV3-1,TRBJ1-5,TGTGCCAGCAGCCAAGGCTCTGCGGGGCACAATCAGCCCCAGCATTTT,CASSQGSAGHNQPQHF
.,many,TRBV5-1,TRBJ1-4,TGCGCCAGCAGCGTGCAGACTCGGGGCGATGAAAAACTGTTTTTT,CASSVQTRGDEKLFF
.,many,TRBV18,TRBJ2-7,TGTGCCAGCTCAGGCGACGGGGGTACTAGGGGTACTTTCTACGAGCAGTACTTC,CASSGDGGTRGTFYEQYF
.,few,TRBV2,TRBJ1-6,TGTGCCAGCAGGAGGGACACCTCCTATAATTCACCCCTCCACTTT,CASRRDTSYNSPLHF
.,.,TRBV7-8,TRBJ2-5,TGTGCCAGCAGCTTAGTGGGGGAGAGGGAGACCCAGTACTTC,CASSLVGERETQYF
TRBD2,.,TRBV19,TRBJ2-2,TGTGCCAGTAGAACCTCCCTTCCGGGACTAGCGGTCACCGGGGAGCTGTTTTTT,CASRTSLPGLAVTGELFF
TRBD1,.,TRBV3-1,TRBJ1-3,TGTGCCAGCAGCCAATGGACAGGGGGCGACGGAAACACCATATATTTT,CASSQWTGGDGNTIYF
.,few,TRBV4-1,TRBJ1-4,TGCGCCAGCAGCCGCTCACCGGGACTGAATAATGAAAAACTGTTTTTT,CASSRSPGLNNEKLFF
TRBD2,few,TRBV5-1,TRBJ2-3,TGCGCCAGCGGAACTCGGGCGGGGGGATCAGATACGCAGTATTTT,CASGTRAGGSDTQYF
TRBD1,many,TRBV6-6,TRBJ2-3,TGTGCCAGCAGTTACTTACCCCCGGGGACAGGATCCACAGATACGCAGTATTTT,CASSYLPPGTGSTDTQYF
.,once,TRBV7-8,TRBJ1-6,TGTGCCAGCAGCTTAGTGGGCGGTTCACCCCTCCACTTT,CASSLVGGSPLHF
TRBD2,once,TRBV5-4,TRBJ2-1,TGTGCCAGCAGCCCGGGACTAGATGGTGAGCAGTTCTTC,CASSPGLDGEQFF
TRBD2,many,TRBV11-2,TRBJ2-1,TGTGCCAGCAGCAATCAGCGGGAGTGGTACAATGAGCAGTTCTTC,CASSNQREWYNEQFF
.,few,TRBV18,TRBJ2-4,TGTGCCAGCTCACCTTTATCTCGGGGGACGGACATTCAGTACTTC,CASSPLSRGTDIQYF
.,.,TRBV7-2,TRBJ1-2,TGTGCCAGCAGCCCAGACAGTAACTATGGCTGCACCTTC,CASSPDSNYGCTF
TRBD2,many,TRBV18,TRBJ2-1,TGTGCCAGCTCACAACCTAGCGGGGGGATGGAGGAGCAGTTCTTC,CASSQPSGGMEEQFF
TRBD2,.,TRBV2,TRBJ2-1,TGTGCCAGCCGACGTGGGGTAGCGGGATACAATGAGCAGTTCTTC,CASRRGVAGYNEQFF
TRBD1,many,TRBV10-3,TRBJ2-1,TGTGCCATCAGTGAGCCTCAGACAGGGGTAGGGTCCTACAATGAGCAGTTCTTC,CAISEPQTGVGSYNEQFF
TRBD1,many,TRBV28,TRBJ1-2,TGTGCCAGCATCTTTGGGACAGGGGATGGCTACACCTTC,CASIFGTGDGYTF
.,few,TRBV9,TRBJ1-2,TGTGCCAGCAGCGTATCGCAGAACTATGGCTACACCTTC,CASSVSQNYGYTF
.,.,TRBV6-5,TRBJ2-7,TGTGCCAGCAGTAAGCGCGGGGGCATCTACGAGCAGTACTTC,CASSKRGGIYEQYF
.,few,TRBV9,TRBJ1-2,TGTGCCAGCAGCGTAGCCTACCCTAACTATGGCTACACCTTC,CASSVAYPNYGYTF
TRBD1,few,TRBV20-1,TRBJ2-7,TGCAGTGCCAATGACAGGGGGTACTCCTACGAGCAGTACTTC,CSANDRGYSYEQYF
.,.,TRBV27,TRBJ2-7,TGTGCCAGCAGTTTAATCCCCTCCTACGAGCAGTACTTC,CASSLIPSYEQYF
.,.,TRBV5-4,TRBJ1-4,TGTGCCAGCAGCTCGGATCGTAATGAAAAACTGTTTTTT,CASSSDRNEKLFF
.,once,TRBV24-1,TRBJ2-3,TGTGCCACCAGTGATCGCAATAGAGCGGGCACAGATACGCAGTATTTT,CATSDRNRAGTDTQYF